Detailed here is one T cell receptor (beta chain). The antigen is unknown. The data were obtained in a study of T cell repertoires in cytomegalovirus infection. About the study: Signatures in public TCR beta sequences pointed to both CMV infection and matching HLA type.

Regarding the study as a whole: Dominating the ex vivo response were TCR beta clonotypes that were CMV-specific and HLA-C-restricted. Identification of carriers of CMV plus the relevant HLA was performed using cumulative public TCR beta family frequency.

TCRdb used MiXCR to reprocess the reads, holding one entry per CDR3 protein. The table records 700,000 to 950,000 distinct CDR3 sequences, roughly 33% of them present only once. Sequences were derived from cultured CD8+ T cells from PBMCs, sampled from culture after CMV antigen stimulation. The sequence came from a human donor in good health (CMV status not recorded). Some clones in this sample may be carry-over from other donors' samples.

For the CDR3, the DNA is TGTGCCAGCAGTGGGGGGACAGGGCCCCACTATGGCTACACCTTC. It specifies CASSGGTGPHYGYTF. The chain is built from TRBV6-5 and TRBJ1-2, with TRBD1 identical over 9 bases. V was pared by 5 bases and J by 3 bases, with 7 bases of the junction left unmatched. The CDR3 runs 15 residues. CDR1 is MNHEY, CDR2 SVGAGI, per germline.